Here is one TCR beta chain with its context. What it recognizes is unknown. Additional DNA sequences in this sample encode the identical CDR3. Assay used: immunoSEQ multiplex PCR; TCRdb lists only in-frame clones, some missing. In the table there are 2 million or so clones, less than 95% of which are singletons. These data originate in a study of shared clonotypes between healthy human individuals. Findings of the study overall: Shared clonotypes: roughly 4.7% naive CD4, under 4% naive CD8, over 2% memory CD4, about 0.41% memory CD8.

In the naive CD8 group, cells lacked CD45RO and were positively selected for CCR7, so terminally differentiated effector memory CD45RA+ cells were left out. Donors included only healthy HIV-negative adults lacking recent acute infections or vaccinations. The sample comprised naive CD8+ T cells sorted from blood. This receptor was identified in a man younger than 30 in good health.

The CDR3 region has the DNA TGTGCCAGCAGCGGTGGGACACAAGAGACCCAGTACTTC. This encodes CASSGGTQETQYF. The genes are TRBV9 and TRBJ2-5, with a weak D call TRBD1 (6 bases). The germline V gene encodes CDR1 SGDLS and CDR2 YYNGEE. This CDR3 spans 13 amino acids. V lost 3 bases, J lost 2 bases, and 8 bases lay in between. Full variable domain (rest looked up from reference TRBV9 and TRBJ2-5): DSGVTQTPKHLITATGQRVTLRCSPRSGDLSVYWYQQSLDQGLQFLIQYYNGEERAKGNILERFSAQQFPDLHSELNLSSLELGDSALYFCASSGGTQETQYFGPGTRLLVL.